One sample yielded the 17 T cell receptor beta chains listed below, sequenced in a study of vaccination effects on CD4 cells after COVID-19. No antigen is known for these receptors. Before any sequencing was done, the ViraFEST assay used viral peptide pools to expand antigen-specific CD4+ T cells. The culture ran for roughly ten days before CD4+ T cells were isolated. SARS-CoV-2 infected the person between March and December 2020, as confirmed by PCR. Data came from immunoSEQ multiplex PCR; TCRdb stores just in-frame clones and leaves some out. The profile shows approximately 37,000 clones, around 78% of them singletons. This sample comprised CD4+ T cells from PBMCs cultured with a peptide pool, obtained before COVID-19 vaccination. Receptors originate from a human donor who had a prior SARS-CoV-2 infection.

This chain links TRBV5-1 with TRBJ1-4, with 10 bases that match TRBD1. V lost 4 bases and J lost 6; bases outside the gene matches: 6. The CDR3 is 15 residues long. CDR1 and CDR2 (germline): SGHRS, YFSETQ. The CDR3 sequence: CASSLVGTGDEKLFF. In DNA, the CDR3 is TGCGCCAGCAGCCTCGTTGGGACAGGGGATGAAAAACTGTTTTTT. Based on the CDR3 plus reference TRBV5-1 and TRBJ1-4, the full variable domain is KAGVTQTPRYLIKTRGQQVTLSCSPISGHRSVSWYQQTPGQGLQFLFEYFSETQRNKGNFPGRFSGRQFSNSRSEMNVSTLELGDSALYLCASSLVGTGDEKLFFGSGTQLSVL.

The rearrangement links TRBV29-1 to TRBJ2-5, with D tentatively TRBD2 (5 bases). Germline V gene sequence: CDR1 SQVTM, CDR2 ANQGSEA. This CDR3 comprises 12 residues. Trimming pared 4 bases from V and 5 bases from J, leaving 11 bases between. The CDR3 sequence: CSVGAAAETQYF. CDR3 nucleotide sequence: TGCAGCGTTGGAGCGGCGGCTGAGACCCAGTACTTC.

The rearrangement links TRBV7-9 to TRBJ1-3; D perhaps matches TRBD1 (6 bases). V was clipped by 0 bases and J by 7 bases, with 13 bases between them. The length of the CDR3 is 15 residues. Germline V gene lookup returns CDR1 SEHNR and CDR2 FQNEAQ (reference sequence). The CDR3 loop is CASSLAGGPANTIYF. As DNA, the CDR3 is TGTGCCAGCAGCTTAGCTGGGGGCCCCGCGAACACCATATATTTT.

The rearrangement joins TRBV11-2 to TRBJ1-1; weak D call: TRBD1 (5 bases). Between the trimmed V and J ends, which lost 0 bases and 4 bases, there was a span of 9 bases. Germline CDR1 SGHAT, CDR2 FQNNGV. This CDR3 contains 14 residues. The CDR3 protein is CASSLDGAVTEAFF. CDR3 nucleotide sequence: TGTGCCAGCAGCTTAGATGGGGCGGTCACTGAAGCTTTCTTT.

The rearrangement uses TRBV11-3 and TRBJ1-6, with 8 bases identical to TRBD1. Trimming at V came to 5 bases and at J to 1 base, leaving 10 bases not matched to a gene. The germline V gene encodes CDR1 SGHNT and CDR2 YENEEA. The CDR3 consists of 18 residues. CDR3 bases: TGTGCCAGCAGCCCGGACAGGGAAAGGAGGTCCTATAATTCACCCCTCCACTTT. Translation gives CASSPDRERRSYNSPLHF.

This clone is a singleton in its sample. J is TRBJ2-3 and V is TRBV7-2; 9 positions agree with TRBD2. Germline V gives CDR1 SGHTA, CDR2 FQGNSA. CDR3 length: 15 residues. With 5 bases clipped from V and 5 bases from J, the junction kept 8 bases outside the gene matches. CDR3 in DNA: TGTGCCAGCAGCCCACGGGGACTAGCTTTAGATACGCAGTATTTT. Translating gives CASSPRGLALDTQYF. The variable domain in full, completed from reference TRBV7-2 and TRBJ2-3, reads GAGVSQSPSNKVTEKGKDVELRCDPISGHTALYWYRQSLGQGLEFLIYFQGNSAPDKSGLPSDRFSAERTGGSVSTLTIQRTQQEDSAVYLCASSPRGLALDTQYFGPGTRLTVL.

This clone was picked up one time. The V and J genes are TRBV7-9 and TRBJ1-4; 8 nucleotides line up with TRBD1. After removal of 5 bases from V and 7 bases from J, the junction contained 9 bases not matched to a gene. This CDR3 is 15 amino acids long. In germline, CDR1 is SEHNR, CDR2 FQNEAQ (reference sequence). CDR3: CASSPTGQGSEKLFF. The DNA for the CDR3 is TGTGCCAGCAGCCCGACCGGACAGGGAAGTGAAAAACTGTTTTTT. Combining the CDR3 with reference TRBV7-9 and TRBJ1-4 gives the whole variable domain DTGVSQNPRHKITKRGQNVTFRCDPISEHNRLYWYRQTLGQGPEFLTYFQNEAQLEKSRLLSDRFSAERPKGSFSTLEIQRTEQGDSAMYLCASSPTGQGSEKLFFGSGTQLSVL.

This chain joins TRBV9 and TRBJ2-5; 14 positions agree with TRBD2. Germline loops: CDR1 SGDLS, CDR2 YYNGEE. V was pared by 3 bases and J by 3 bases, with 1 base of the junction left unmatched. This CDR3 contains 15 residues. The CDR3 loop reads CASSGGLAGEETQYF. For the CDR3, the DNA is TGTGCCAGCAGCGGGGGACTAGCGGGAGAAGAGACCCAGTACTTC. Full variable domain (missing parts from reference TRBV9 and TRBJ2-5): DSGVTQTPKHLITATGQRVTLRCSPRSGDLSVYWYQQSLDQGLQFLIQYYNGEERAKGNILERFSAQQFPDLHSELNLSSLELGDSALYFCASSGGLAGEETQYFGPGTRLLVL.

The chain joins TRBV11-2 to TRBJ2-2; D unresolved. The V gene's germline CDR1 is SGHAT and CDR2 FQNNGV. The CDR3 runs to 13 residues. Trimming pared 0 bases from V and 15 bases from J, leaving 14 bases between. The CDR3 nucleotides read TGTGCCAGCAGCTTAGAAGTACCGGGTTGGGTGTTTTTT. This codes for CASSLEVPGWVFF.

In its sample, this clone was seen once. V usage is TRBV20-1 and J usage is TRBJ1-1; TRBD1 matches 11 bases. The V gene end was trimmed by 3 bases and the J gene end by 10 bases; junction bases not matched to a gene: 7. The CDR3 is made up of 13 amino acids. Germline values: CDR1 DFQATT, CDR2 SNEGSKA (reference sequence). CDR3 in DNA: TGCAGTGCTAGTGGGACAGGGGGTTACGGAGCTTTCTTT. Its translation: CSASGTGGYGAFF.

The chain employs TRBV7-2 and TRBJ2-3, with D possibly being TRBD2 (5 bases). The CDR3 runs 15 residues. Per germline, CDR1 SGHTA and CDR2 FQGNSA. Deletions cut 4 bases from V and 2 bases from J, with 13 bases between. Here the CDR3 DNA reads TGTGCCAGCAGCTCACAACCCCGGGACACAGATACGCAGTATTTT. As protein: CASSSQPRDTDTQYF.

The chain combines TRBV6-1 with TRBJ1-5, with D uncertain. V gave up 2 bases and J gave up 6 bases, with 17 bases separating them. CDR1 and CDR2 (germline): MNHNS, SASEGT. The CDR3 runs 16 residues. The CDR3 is CASSEFRWVSFQPQHF. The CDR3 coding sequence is TGTGCCAGCAGTGAATTCCGCTGGGTATCTTTTCAGCCCCAGCATTTT.

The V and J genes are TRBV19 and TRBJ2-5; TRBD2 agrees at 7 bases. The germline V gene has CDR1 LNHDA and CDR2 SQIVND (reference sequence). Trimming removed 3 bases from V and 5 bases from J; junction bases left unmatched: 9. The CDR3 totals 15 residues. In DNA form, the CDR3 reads TGTGCCAGTAGTATTTGGGGGGGATTAGGGGAGACCCAGTACTTC. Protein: CASSIWGGLGETQYF. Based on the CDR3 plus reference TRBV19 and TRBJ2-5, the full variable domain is DGGITQSPKYLFRKEGQNVTLSCEQNLNHDAMYWYRQDPGQGLRLIYYSQIVNDFQKGDIAEGYSVSREKKESFPLTVTSAQKNPTAFYLCASSIWGGLGETQYFGPGTRLLVL.

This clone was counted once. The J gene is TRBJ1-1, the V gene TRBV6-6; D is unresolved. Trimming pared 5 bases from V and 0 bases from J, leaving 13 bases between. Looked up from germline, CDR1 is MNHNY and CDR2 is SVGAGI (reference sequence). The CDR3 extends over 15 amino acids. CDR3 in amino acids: CASSPGGGMNTEAFF. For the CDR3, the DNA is TGTGCCAGCAGTCCCGGCGGAGGAATGAACACTGAAGCTTTCTTT.

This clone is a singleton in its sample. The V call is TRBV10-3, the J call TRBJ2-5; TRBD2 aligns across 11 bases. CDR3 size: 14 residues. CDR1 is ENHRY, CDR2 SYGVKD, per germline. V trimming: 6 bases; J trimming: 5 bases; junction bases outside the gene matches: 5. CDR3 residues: CAIRGTSGQETQYF. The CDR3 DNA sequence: TGTGCCATCAGGGGGACTAGCGGCCAGGAGACCCAGTACTTC.

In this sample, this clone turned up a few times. The CDR3 DNA reads TGCAGCGCCCTATCGGACAGGCACAATGAGCAGTTCTTC. It is translated as CSALSDRHNEQFF. V gene TRBV29-1 combines with J gene TRBJ2-1; 7 bases map to TRBD1. Unmatched junction bases numbered 8, after V lost 7 bases and J lost 5 bases. Germline loops: CDR1 SQVTM, CDR2 ANQGSEA. The CDR3 sequence is 13 residues long.

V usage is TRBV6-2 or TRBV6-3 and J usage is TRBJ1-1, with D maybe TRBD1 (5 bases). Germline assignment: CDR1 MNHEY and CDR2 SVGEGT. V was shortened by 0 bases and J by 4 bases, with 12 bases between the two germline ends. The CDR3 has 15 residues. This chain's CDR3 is CASSYSSQGFTEAFF. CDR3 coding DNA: TGTGCCAGCAGTTACTCGAGTCAGGGTTTCACTGAAGCTTTCTTT.